The source of this T cell receptor beta chain is a study of monozygotic twins with inflammatory bowel disease. Added by template switching were UMIs that each held a 6-nucleotide sample barcode. Reprocessing the 5' RACE reads, TCRdb reports a single entry for every CDR3 protein and omits DNA. The sample's table shows 200,000 to 250,000 distinct CDR3 sequences. Overall study results and limits: Variability in patient repertoires may have come partly from differing immunosuppressive treatments. Discordant twins showed the same repertoire similarity as concordant twins, possibly from limited power. IBD patients carried less diverse TCRbeta repertoires (inverse Simpson) than healthy co-twins.

Note on this clonotype: What it binds is unknown.

This clonotype originated in a human donor with ulcerative colitis or Crohn's disease, or a healthy co-twin of an affected twin (not recorded which). The sample comprised blood.

CDR3 amino acids: CASSMGSINNEQFF. The gene calls are TRBV19 and TRBJ2-1. The CDR3 sequence is 14 residues long. Germline lookup yields CDR1 LNHDA and CDR2 SQIVND (reference sequence).